This T cell receptor (beta chain) was obtained from a study of blood T cells in healthy people across ages. With a J-beta primer mix and a sample-barcoded 5' primer, a second PCR ran about 7 to 12 cycles. Through a template-switch adaptor with 12 random nucleotides, each cDNA molecule received a tag. Sequencing yielded, for each sample, at least 2.5 million paired-end reads carrying CDR3. TCRdb called the 5' RACE reads again in MiXCR, with one record for every CDR3 protein. The sample shows 540,000 or so distinct CDR3 sequences, 25% to 30% of them seen only once. Between the trimmed V and J ends, which lost 3 bases and 0 bases, there was a span of 6 bases. CDR3 length equals 15 residues. Germline V gene sequence: CDR1 MGHDK, CDR2 SYGVNS.

The sequence was collected from a woman between 65 and 79 years old in good health. The sample taken for sequencing was blood. The chain couples TRBV25-1 to TRBJ2-6; D remains ambiguous. CDR3 bases: TGTGCCAGCAGTGATACGAGCTCTGGGGCCAACGTCCTGACTTTC. Encoded protein: CASSDTSSGANVLTF. Based on the CDR3 plus reference TRBV25-1 and TRBJ2-6, the full variable domain is EADIYQTPRYLVIGTGKKITLECSQTMGHDKMYWYQQDPGMELHLIHYSYGVNSTEKGDLSSESTVSRIRTEHFPLTLESARPSHTSQYLCASSDTSSGANVLTFGAGSRLTVL.